What follows are 12 T cell receptor beta chains derived from one specimen sequenced in a study of T cells in Graves' hyperthyroidism and ophthalmopathy. Amplification yielded TCR beta CDR3 regions, with RNA transcripts as the source. First-round RT-PCR targeting the TCR CDR3 was performed with the HTBI primer set. TCRdb re-analysed the multiplex PCR reads in MiXCR, keeping a single row per CDR3 protein. The repertoire holds around 440,000 distinct CDR3 sequences, with 15% to 18% as singletons. The sample consisted of blood. Receptors were obtained from a woman aged 18-30 years with Graves' hyperthyroidism.

The sample holds many counts of this clonotype. The chain has TRBV7-3 and TRBJ2-3; 9 positions match TRBD2. The trim removed 5 bases at V and 6 bases at J, leaving 6 bases unmatched. CDR3 length: 14 residues. Germline values: CDR1 SGHTA, CDR2 FQGTGA. The CDR3 sequence: CASSPGLASDTQYF. The CDR3 DNA is TGTGCCAGCAGCCCGGGACTAGCATCGGATACGCAGTATTTT.

The CDR3 loop reads CASSSGTGNIGELFF. The CDR3 region has the DNA TGTGCCAGCAGCTCAGGGACAGGGAATATCGGGGAGCTGTTTTTT. V and J are TRBV7-9 and TRBJ2-2; TRBD1 matches 9 bases. J gave up 7 bases and V 4 bases, and 7 bases lay outside the gene matches. Germline loops: CDR1 SEHNR, CDR2 FQNEAQ (reference sequence). The CDR3 consists of 15 residues.

This clonotype occurred a few times. This chain uses TRBV7-9 with TRBJ2-1; D call uncertain. CDR1 SEHNR and CDR2 FQNEAQ come from the germline V gene (reference sequence). Trimming removed 5 bases at V and 7 bases at J, with 15 bases between. This CDR3 is 14 amino acids long. Written as DNA, the CDR3 is TGTGCCAGCAGCCCGGCGGACGGTTTGAATGAGCAGTTCTTC. This codes for CASSPADGLNEQFF.

This clonotype was seen a few times. The chain has TRBV7-8 and TRBJ2-7; the D is unclear. CDR1 SGHVS and CDR2 FQNEAQ come from the germline V gene. CDR3 size: 13 residues. Trimming left V 5 bases short and J 0 bases short, with 8 bases between. The CDR3, as DNA: TGTGCCAGCAGCCCACGGGCCTCCTACGAGCAGTACTTC. It yields the protein CASSPRASYEQYF.

The sample holds many counts of this clonotype. The chain links TRBV3-1 to TRBJ1-1, with a possible D match to TRBD1 (5 bases). The CDR3 loop spans 12 amino acids. The V gene lost 3 bases and the J gene lost 10 bases, with 12 bases spanning the gap. Germline V lookup: CDR1 LGHDT, CDR2 YNNKEL (reference sequence). CDR3 residues: CASSQEGLGAFF. The DNA for the CDR3 is TGTGCCAGCAGCCAGGAGGGACTCGGAGCTTTCTTT.

On this clonotype: A much larger clone differs from this one at a single base, so this may be a read error. The chain has TRBV3-1 and TRBJ2-7; D assignment may be TRBD1 or TRBD2 (5 bases each). V gave up 3 bases and J gave up 3 bases, with 15 bases separating them. The CDR3 is 15 amino acids. Germline CDR1 is LGHDT and CDR2 is YNNKEL (reference sequence). The CDR3 DNA follows: TGTGCCAGCAGCCAGAGGGGATCACGGAGCTACGAGCAGTACTTC. Translation: CASSQRGSRSYEQYF.

The chain uses TRBV20-1 and TRBJ1-2, with 7 bases identical to TRBD1. CDR1 DFQATT and CDR2 SNEGSKA come from the germline V gene (reference sequence). Germline trimming cut 6 bases from V and 4 bases from J; bases unmatched to any gene: 11. CDR3 length: 14 residues. CDR3 residues: CSARRQGEAYGYTF. Here the CDR3 DNA reads TGCAGTGCCCGAAGACAGGGAGAGGCCTATGGCTACACCTTC.

The rearrangement joins TRBV13 to TRBJ2-4; 11 nucleotides line up with TRBD2. Looked up from germline, CDR1 is PRHDT and CDR2 is FYEKMQ (reference sequence). The CDR3 consists of 17 residues. Germline trimming cut 5 bases from V and 9 bases from J; bases unmatched to any gene: 15. The CDR3 DNA sequence: TGTGCCAGCAGCCTTAGCGGGAGGGCCGGGAAGACGGCCATTCAGTACTTC. Its translation: CASSLSGRAGKTAIQYF. Full variable domain (remainder filled in from reference TRBV13 and TRBJ2-4): AAGVIQSPRHLIKEKRETATLKCYPIPRHDTVYWYQQGPGQDPQFLISFYEKMQSDKGSIPDRFSAQQFSDYHSELNMSSLELGDSALYFCASSLSGRAGKTAIQYFGAGTRLSVL.

The rearrangement uses TRBV29-1 and TRBJ2-3; D unresolved. Germline-derived CDR1 and CDR2 are SQVTM and ANQGSEA. CDR3 length: 11 residues. The V end was cut by 4 bases, the J end by 5 bases, with 7 bases between. The CDR3 reads CSVVYLDTQYF. As DNA, the CDR3 is TGCAGCGTTGTTTACCTAGATACGCAGTATTTT.

This clonotype was seen only a few times. This sequence joins TRBV7-9 and TRBJ1-2, with 7 bases aligning to TRBD1. This CDR3 is built from 13 residues. Germline CDR1 reads SEHNR; CDR2 reads FQNEAQ (reference sequence). V was pared by 5 bases and J by 8 bases, with 8 bases of the junction left unmatched. CDR3 in DNA: TGTGCCAGCAGCCCTTACAGGGGTCGGGGCTACACCTTC. Translated, it gives CASSPYRGRGYTF.

This clonotype was seen only a few times. This rearrangement joins TRBV11-2 to TRBJ2-3, with TRBD1 matching over 9 bases. The germline V gene encodes CDR1 SGHAT and CDR2 FQNNGV. This CDR3 contains 16 residues. Germline trimming cut 4 bases from V and 0 bases from J; bases unmatched to any gene: 5. The CDR3 here is CASSSWTGASTDTQYF. The DNA for the CDR3 is TGTGCCAGCAGCTCGTGGACAGGGGCAAGCACAGATACGCAGTATTTT.

This clonotype was found a few times. This chain connects TRBV12-3 or TRBV12-4 to TRBJ1-6; D call uncertain. This CDR3 region has 14 residues. Deletions cut 2 bases from V and 6 bases from J, with 8 bases between. Here the CDR3 DNA reads TGTGCCAGCAGTTTACCGGGAATTAATTCACCCCTCCACTTT. Its protein product is CASSLPGINSPLHF.